A single sample gave rise to the 5 T cell receptor beta chains below, sequenced in a study of chemoradiotherapy in HPV16-positive cancers. TCRdb's copy holds only in-frame clones and misses some; the assay was immunoSEQ multiplex PCR. In the table there are 3,000 to 5,000 clones, roughly 90% of which are singletons. The specimen was tumor tissue, collected from a patient who underwent chemoradiotherapy. The receptors originated from a human donor with HPV-associated anogenital cancer.

This rearrangement joins TRBV29-1 to TRBJ2-1; D is undetermined. The CDR3 totals 10 residues. Germline CDR1 is SQVTM and CDR2 is ANQGSEA. The V gene lost 5 bases and the J gene lost 3 bases, with 2 bases spanning the gap. In nucleotides, the CDR3 is TGCAGCGTTCACTACAATGAGCAGTTCTTC. Translating gives CSVHYNEQFF.

The chain is built from TRBV27 and TRBJ1-3; D is perhaps TRBD1 (5 bases). Trimming pared 2 bases from V and 0 bases from J, leaving 11 bases between. The CDR3 totals 16 residues. CDR1 and CDR2 (germline): MNHEY, SMNVEV (reference sequence). This chain's CDR3 is CASSLVGGSSGNTIYF. The CDR3 nucleotides read TGTGCCAGCAGTTTAGTCGGGGGGAGCTCTGGAAACACCATATATTTT.

The table lists this clone with a count of one. The gene calls are TRBV12-5 and TRBJ2-2; 10 positions agree with TRBD1. V shed 2 bases and J 2 bases; nucleotides not matched to a gene: 11. The CDR3 is 19 residues long. Germline-derived CDR1 and CDR2 are LGHNT and FRNRAP. CDR3 nucleotide sequence: TGTGCTAGTGGTTTGCCGCGCCAGGCGACAGGGGGCAACACCGGGGAGCTGTTTTTT. It is translated as CASGLPRQATGGNTGELFF. Full variable domain (remainder filled in from reference TRBV12-5 and TRBJ2-2): DARVTQTPRHKVTEMGQEVTMRCQPILGHNTVFWYRQTMMQGLELLAYFRNRAPLDDSGMPKDRFSAEMPDATLATLKIQPSEPRDSAVYFCASGLPRQATGGNTGELFFGEGSRLTVL.

The rearrangement links TRBV4-2 to TRBJ1-1, with D unclear. Germline assignment: CDR1 LGHNA and CDR2 YNFKEQ. This CDR3 region has 16 residues. V was trimmed by 4 bases and J by 1 base, leaving 16 bases between them. The CDR3 nucleotides are TGTGCCAGCAGCCCGCAGAAAGGACGGGGGAACACTGAAGCTTTCTTT. This codes for CASSPQKGRGNTEAFF.

V gene TRBV2 combines with J gene TRBJ1-2; TRBD1 might be the D (5 bases). This CDR3 contains 14 residues. Trimming shortened V by 6 bases and J by 9 bases, and 20 bases separated the two germline ends. CDR1 SNHLY and CDR2 FYNNEI come from the germline V gene. The CDR3 spells CASRIKGAAGSYTF. As DNA, the CDR3 is TGTGCCAGCAGAATAAAAGGGGCCGCTGGCAGCTACACCTTC.